The 26 T cell receptor beta chains presented below share a single source sample, sequenced in a study of HIV-infected patients and healthy controls. TCRdb ran MiXCR on the 5' RACE reads and lists one entry per CDR3 protein. The sample yields around 18,000 distinct CDR3 sequences, around 17% seen once. The material sequenced was CD8+ T cells from blood. Receptor source: a human donor in good health.

This chain links TRBV7-3 with TRBJ2-1; a possible D gene is TRBD2 (6 bases). V lost 3 bases and J lost 3, with 12 bases in between. CDR1 is SGHTA, CDR2 FQGTGA, per germline. The CDR3 runs 15 residues. CDR3 loop: CASSFDSGVYNEQFF. The CDR3 DNA follows: TGTGCCAGCAGCTTTGATTCGGGAGTCTACAATGAGCAGTTCTTC.

V is TRBV5-6 and J is TRBJ1-3; possibly TRBD1 for D (5 bases). Germline V gene data show CDR1 as SGHDT and CDR2 as YYEEEE. This CDR3 has 14 residues. Trimming stripped 2 bases from V and 4 bases from J, with 10 bases between. DNA of the CDR3: TGTGCCAGCAGCTTTGGGACGCAGGGAAACACCATATATTTT. As protein: CASSFGTQGNTIYF.

This clonotype was observed a single time. The CDR3 DNA reads TGCGCCAGCAGCCAAGATCATGACCCTTACAATGAGCAGTTCTTC. This gives the protein CASSQDHDPYNEQFF. The chain employs TRBV4-1 and TRBJ2-1; D remains unclear. CDR1 and CDR2 (germline): MGHRA, YSYEKL. V was trimmed by 0 bases and J by 4 bases, leaving 10 bases between them. The CDR3 is 15 amino acids.

This clonotype was counted many times. CDR3 DNA sequence: TGCGGACAAGAAGGGGCAGGGGACAAGGACCATAGCTCCTACGAGCAGTACTTC. It specifies CGQEGAGDKDHSSYEQYF. The genes are TRBV23-1 and TRBJ2-7; possible D gene TRBD1, 6 bases. TRBV23-1 is reported as an ORF; its role is uncertain. The CDR3 runs to 18 residues.

This rearrangement joins TRBV20-1 to TRBJ2-2; a weak D match, TRBD1 (6 bases). The CDR3 totals 14 residues. Germline V lookup: CDR1 DFQATT, CDR2 SNEGSKA (reference sequence). With 6 bases removed from V and 0 bases from J, the gap between germline ends came to 11 bases. DNA for the CDR3: TGCAGTGCCTTTGGACAGTCGAACACCGGGGAGCTGTTTTTT. This gives the protein CSAFGQSNTGELFF.

This rearrangement joins TRBV5-6 to TRBJ2-3, with a weak D call TRBD2 (6 bases). Trimming shortened V by 4 bases and J by 4 bases, and 22 bases separated the two germline ends. CDR1 SGHDT and CDR2 YYEEEE come from the germline V gene. The CDR3 totals 17 residues. Here the CDR3 DNA reads TGTGCCAGCAGCGCCCGACTGGCGGGGTTATTTGCAGATACGCAGTATTTT. It specifies CASSARLAGLFADTQYF.

This clonotype has ten or more counts. J is TRBJ2-3 and V is TRBV11-3, with a weak D call TRBD1 (6 bases). This CDR3 comprises 16 residues. Trimming removed 5 bases from V and 3 bases from J, with 18 bases in between. The germline CDR1 and CDR2 sequences are SGHNT and YENEEA. CDR3 sequence: CASSGRVGGVTDTQYF. Here the CDR3 DNA reads TGTGCCAGCAGCGGTAGGGTAGGGGGAGTGACAGATACGCAGTATTTT.

This clonotype was seen repeatedly, ten times or more. The V and J genes are TRBV7-8 and TRBJ2-2; perhaps D is TRBD1 or TRBD2 (6 bases each). Germline V gives CDR1 SGHVS, CDR2 FQNEAQ. V lost 3 bases and J lost 5, with 16 bases in between. The length of the CDR3 is 16 residues. The CDR3 DNA sequence: TGTGCCAGCAGCTTCTCCGACGGGGGCCGGACCGGGGAGCTGTTTTTT. Amino acids: CASSFSDGGRTGELFF. The full variable domain, rest sourced from reference TRBV7-8 and TRBJ2-2, is GAGVSQSPRYKVAKRGQDVALRCDPISGHVSLFWYQQALGQGPEFLTYFQNEAQLDKSGLPSDRFFAERPEGSVSTLKIQRTQQEDSAVYLCASSFSDGGRTGELFFGEGSRLTVL.

In this sample, this clonotype turned up a few times. This chain uses TRBV6-2 or TRBV6-3 with TRBJ1-1; TRBD1 might be the D (5 bases). The CDR3 loop spans 14 amino acids. Germline lookup yields CDR1 MNHEY and CDR2 SVGEGT. The ends were cut back, 2 bases at V and 4 bases at J, with 11 bases in the middle. The CDR3 is CASSYGTGGTEAFF. The DNA for the CDR3 is TGTGCCAGCAGTTACGGGACTGGGGGCACTGAAGCTTTCTTT.

This clonotype showed up many times. V usage is TRBV7-3 and J usage is TRBJ2-5; 7 nucleotides match TRBD1. The CDR3 runs to 15 residues. J gave up 4 bases and V 4 bases, and 9 bases lay outside the gene matches. Germline values: CDR1 SGHTA, CDR2 FQGTGA. CDR3 DNA: TGTGCCAGCAGCTCAGCAGGGGGTTTAGGAGAGACCCAGTACTTC. It codes for CASSSAGGLGETQYF.

This clonotype has a count of ten or more. J is TRBJ2-2 and V is TRBV30, with D hard to call. V lost 0 bases, J lost 5 bases, and 1 base lay in between. This CDR3 has 11 residues. Germline loops: CDR1 GTSNPN, CDR2 SVGIG (reference sequence). The CDR3 loop reads CAWSVTGELFF. The DNA of the CDR3 is TGTGCCTGGAGTGTTACCGGGGAGCTGTTTTTT.

This clonotype was recorded at least ten times. The V gene is TRBV15, the J gene TRBJ1-1; D gene unclear. Trimming shortened V by 7 bases and J by 1 base, and 13 bases separated the two germline ends. The germline gives CDR1 LNHNV, CDR2 YYDKDF (reference sequence). The CDR3 loop spans 14 amino acids. CDR3 amino acids: CATTLRGANTEAFF. The DNA of the CDR3 is TGTGCCACCACCCTACGCGGAGCGAACACTGAAGCTTTCTTT.

This clonotype has ten or more counts. CDR3 sequence reads: CSVWAASSYEQYF. CDR3 nucleotide sequence: TGCAGTGTCTGGGCCGCCAGCTCCTACGAGCAGTACTTC. The rearrangement joins TRBV20-1 to TRBJ2-7; D remains unclear. CDR1 is DFQATT and CDR2 is SNEGSKA in the germline V gene (reference sequence). V shed 7 bases and J shed 0 bases, with 13 bases lying between them. There are 13 residues in the CDR3.

The chain employs TRBV29-1 and TRBJ2-7; D possibly uses TRBD1 or TRBD2 (7 bases each). Germline V lookup: CDR1 SQVTM, CDR2 ANQGSEA. V lost 6 bases and J 4 bases, leaving 13 bases between the germline ends. This CDR3 region has 12 residues. The CDR3 region is CSVGQGGYEQYF. The CDR3 DNA reads TGCAGCGTGGGTCAGGGGGGGTACGAGCAGTACTTC.

This clonotype occurred many times. As DNA, the CDR3 is TGTGCCAGCTCCCGGACAGGGTACTACAATGAGCAGTTCTTC. This sequence encodes CASSRTGYYNEQFF. The chain employs TRBV18 and TRBJ2-1, with 8 bases aligning to TRBD1. This CDR3 region has 14 residues. V lost 6 bases and J lost 3; bases outside the gene matches: 4. Germline V CDR1 and CDR2: KGHSH, LQKENI.

This clonotype has more than one count but fewer than ten. In nucleotides, the CDR3 is TGTGCCAGCAGCCCCCTGAAAGGCTACGAGCAGTACTTC. The encoded protein is CASSPLKGYEQYF. The genes are TRBV13 and TRBJ2-7; D is ambiguous. Germline lookup yields CDR1 PRHDT and CDR2 FYEKMQ (reference sequence). The CDR3 totals 13 residues. V dropped 5 bases and J dropped 3 bases, with 11 bases sitting between them.

This clonotype occurred a few times. The chain employs TRBV11-2 and TRBJ2-1; tentatively, D is TRBD1 (6 bases). The germline CDR1 and CDR2 sequences are SGHAT and FQNNGV. The length of the CDR3 is 15 residues. The V and J ends lost 5 bases and 4 bases respectively, with 15 bases between them. The CDR3 protein is CASSLRTDRYNEQFF. In DNA, the CDR3 is TGTGCCAGCAGCCTCCGTACCGACAGGTACAATGAGCAGTTCTTC.

The chain employs TRBV7-9 and TRBJ1-4; D not certain. V shed 1 base and J shed 8 bases, with 8 bases lying between them. The CDR3 loop spans 13 amino acids. The germline V gene encodes CDR1 SEHNR and CDR2 FQNEAQ (reference sequence). The CDR3 DNA reads as TGTGCCAGCAGCTTAGACGAAAGAGAAAAACTGTTTTTT. It is translated as CASSLDEREKLFF.

This clonotype was recorded at least ten times. The chain is built from TRBV20-1 and TRBJ2-4; D may be TRBD1 (5 bases). The CDR3 is made up of 15 amino acids. V shed 3 bases and J shed 4 bases, with 16 bases lying between them. CDR1 is DFQATT, CDR2 SNEGSKA, per germline (reference sequence). The CDR3 nucleotides are TGCAGTGCTAGCCCGGTTGGGGCAACTAAAAACATTCAGTACTTC. Its protein product is CSASPVGATKNIQYF.

The chain is built from TRBV5-1 and TRBJ1-2; a possible D gene is TRBD1 (6 bases). The CDR3 extends over 16 amino acids. CDR1 and CDR2 from the germline V gene are SGHRS and YFSETQ. The V end was cut by 0 bases, the J end by 4 bases, with 16 bases between. CDR3: CASSLGTGGLPYGYTF. Here the CDR3 DNA reads TGCGCCAGCAGCTTGGGAACTGGGGGCCTCCCCTATGGCTACACCTTC.

This clonotype was detected many times. The CDR3 protein is CASGFMGPLNTEAFF. Here the CDR3 DNA reads TGTGCTAGTGGCTTCATGGGACCGTTGAACACTGAAGCTTTCTTT. This chain joins TRBV12-5 and TRBJ1-1; TRBD1 is a possible D gene (5 bases). Per germline, CDR1 LGHNT and CDR2 FRNRAP. Trimming removed 6 bases from V and 0 bases from J, with 14 bases in between. CDR3 length equals 15 residues. The entire variable domain, with the rest obtained from reference TRBV12-5 and TRBJ1-1, is as follows: DARVTQTPRHKVTEMGQEVTMRCQPILGHNTVFWYRQTMMQGLELLAYFRNRAPLDDSGMPKDRFSAEMPDATLATLKIQPSEPRDSAVYFCASGFMGPLNTEAFFGQGTRLTVV.

In this sample, this clonotype turned up a few times. The chain joins TRBV3-1 to TRBJ1-2; D is ambiguous. Germline V gives CDR1 LGHDT, CDR2 YNNKEL (reference sequence). V shed 0 bases and J shed 0 bases, with 8 bases lying between them. This CDR3 has 15 amino acids. The CDR3 DNA sequence: TGTGCCAGCAGCCAAGATTCCGGGACTAACTATGGCTACACCTTC. Protein sequence: CASSQDSGTNYGYTF.

The rearrangement joins TRBV19 to TRBJ2-5; D perhaps matches TRBD1 (5 bases). Trimming left V 5 bases short and J 1 base short, with 11 bases between. The germline V gene encodes CDR1 LNHDA and CDR2 SQIVND (reference sequence). CDR3 length: 14 amino acids. CDR3 in amino acids: CASSPRQTQETQYF. Written as DNA, the CDR3 is TGTGCCAGTAGTCCGCGACAGACCCAAGAGACCCAGTACTTC.

This clonotype was detected only a few times. This chain joins TRBV2 and TRBJ2-6; D could derive from TRBD1 or TRBD2 (6 bases each). Germline CDR1 and CDR2: SNHLY and FYNNEI. Trimming left V 3 bases short and J 4 bases short, with 13 bases between. CDR3 length equals 16 residues. For the CDR3, the DNA is TGTGCCAGCAGTGAGACGGGGGCGAGCGGGGCCAACGTCCTGACTTTC. Encoded protein: CASSETGASGANVLTF.

This clonotype has ten or more counts. The V call is TRBV2, the J call TRBJ1-6, with D tentatively TRBD1 (5 bases). CDR3 length equals 16 residues. Trimming stripped 5 bases from V and 7 bases from J, with 18 bases between. In germline, CDR1 is SNHLY, CDR2 FYNNEI. The CDR3 loop reads CASSTPPGRTNSPLHF. The CDR3 DNA is TGTGCCAGCAGTACCCCCCCGGGACGGACCAATTCACCCCTCCACTTT.

The CDR3 DNA reads TGTGCCAGCAGTTTTCTAGCTCGCGCAGGGGGAGATACGCAGTATTTT. Translated, it gives CASSFLARAGGDTQYF. This chain links TRBV12-3 or TRBV12-4 with TRBJ2-3; 7 bases map to TRBD1. J lost 5 bases, V lost 3 bases, and 11 bases had no gene match. The CDR3 length is 16 residues.